Listed here are 5 T cell receptor beta chains from one sample, sequenced in a study of blood T cell repertoires in COVID-19. Profiling relied on immunoSEQ multiplex PCR, and the TCRdb table lists in-frame clones only, not all of them. The sample carries some 210,000 clones, 70% to 90% recorded once. Sequences were obtained from peripheral blood. The receptor set was obtained from a woman aged 40 to 49 who had recovered from COVID-19.

There are a few counts of this clone. The chain has TRBV27 and TRBJ1-1; no definite D call. CDR1 is MNHEY and CDR2 is SMNVEV in the germline V gene (reference sequence). The V and J ends lost 3 bases and 1 base respectively, with 6 bases between them. The CDR3 spans 13 residues. CDR3 in amino acids: CASSFRGNTEAFF. CDR3 nucleotides: TGTGCCAGCAGTTTCCGGGGGAACACTGAAGCTTTCTTT.

The chain is built from TRBV5-1 and TRBJ1-1; TRBD1 agrees at 9 bases. The CDR3 sequence is 14 residues long. The V and J ends lost 4 bases and 2 bases, in that order; junction bases with no gene match: 3. The germline V gene has CDR1 SGHRS and CDR2 YFSETQ. This CDR3 reads CASSTGGLNTEAFF. Here the CDR3 DNA reads TGCGCCAGCAGCACAGGGGGCCTCAACACTGAAGCTTTCTTT.

The chain links TRBV4-2 to TRBJ1-4; 9 bases align to TRBD1. V was pared by 4 bases and J by 5 bases, with 2 bases of the junction left unmatched. The CDR3 extends over 14 amino acids. The germline V gene has CDR1 LGHNA and CDR2 YNFKEQ. The CDR3 sequence is CASSRDRENEKLFF. CDR3 DNA: TGTGCCAGCAGCCGGGACAGGGAGAATGAAAAACTGTTTTTT.

The chain carries TRBV2 and TRBJ2-1; 8 bases agree with TRBD1. CDR1 is SNHLY, CDR2 FYNNEI, per germline. The CDR3 has 15 amino acids. V gave up 7 bases and J gave up 1 base; unmatched junction bases: 6. The CDR3 region is CASIQTGDSYNEQFF. The CDR3 bases are TGTGCCAGCATCCAGACAGGGGATTCCTACAATGAGCAGTTCTTC. The full variable domain, its missing parts supplied by reference TRBV2 and TRBJ2-1, is EPEVTQTPSHQVTQMGQEVILRCVPISNHLYFYWYRQILGQKVEFLVSFYNNEISEKSEIFDDQFSVERPDGSNFTLKIRSTKLEDSAMYFCASIQTGDSYNEQFFGPGTRLTVL.

This clone was recorded only once. J is TRBJ2-7 and V is TRBV6-5; 9 nucleotides align to TRBD1. V lost 5 bases, J lost 6 bases, and 8 bases stayed unmatched. Germline-derived CDR1 and CDR2 are MNHEY and SVGAGI. CDR3 length: 14 amino acids. The CDR3 loop reads CASSTGTGIGEQYF. Here the CDR3 DNA reads TGTGCCAGCAGTACCGGGACAGGGATCGGCGAGCAGTACTTC.